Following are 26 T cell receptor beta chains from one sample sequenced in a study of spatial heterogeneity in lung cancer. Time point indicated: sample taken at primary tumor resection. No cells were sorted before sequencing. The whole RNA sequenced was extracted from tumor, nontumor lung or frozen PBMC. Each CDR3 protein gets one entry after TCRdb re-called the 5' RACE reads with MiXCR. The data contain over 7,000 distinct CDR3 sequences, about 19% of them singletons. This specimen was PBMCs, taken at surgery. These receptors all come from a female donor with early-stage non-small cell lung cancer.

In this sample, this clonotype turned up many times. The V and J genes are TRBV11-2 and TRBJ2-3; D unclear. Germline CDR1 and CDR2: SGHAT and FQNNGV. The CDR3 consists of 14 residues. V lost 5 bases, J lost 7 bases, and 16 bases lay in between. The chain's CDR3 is CASSQRGRLNTQYF. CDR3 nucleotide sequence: TGTGCCAGCAGCCAGCGTGGGCGGCTGAATACGCAGTATTTT.

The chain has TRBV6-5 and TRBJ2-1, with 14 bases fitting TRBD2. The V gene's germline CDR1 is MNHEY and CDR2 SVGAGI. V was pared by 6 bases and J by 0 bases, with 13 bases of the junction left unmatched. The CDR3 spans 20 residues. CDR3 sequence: CASSPPLGLAGASSYNEQFF. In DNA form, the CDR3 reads TGTGCCAGCAGCCCACCCCTGGGACTAGCGGGGGCGAGCTCCTACAATGAGCAGTTCTTC.

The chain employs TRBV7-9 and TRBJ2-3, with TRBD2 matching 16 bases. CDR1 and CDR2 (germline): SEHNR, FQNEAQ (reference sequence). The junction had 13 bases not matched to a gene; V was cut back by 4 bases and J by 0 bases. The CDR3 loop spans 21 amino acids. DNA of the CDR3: TGTGCCAGCAGCTCCCTTACGCTGGGACTAGCGGGGGGGCGAAGCACAGATACGCAGTATTTT. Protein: CASSSLTLGLAGGRSTDTQYF.

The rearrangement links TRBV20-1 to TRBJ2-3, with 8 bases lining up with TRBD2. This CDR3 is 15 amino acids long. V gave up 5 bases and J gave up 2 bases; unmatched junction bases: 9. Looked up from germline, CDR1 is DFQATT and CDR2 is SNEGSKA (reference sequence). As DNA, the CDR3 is TGCAGTGCTGAAAATAGCGGGGTACTCACAGATACGCAGTATTTT. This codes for CSAENSGVLTDTQYF.

The CDR3 protein is CSALRDGNTIYF. The CDR3 DNA is TGCAGTGCCTTGAGGGATGGAAACACCATATATTTT. The chain couples TRBV20-1 to TRBJ1-3; D uncertain. V lost 6 bases, J lost 3 bases, and 9 bases lay in between. CDR1 is DFQATT and CDR2 is SNEGSKA in the germline V gene (reference sequence). This CDR3 is 12 amino acids long.

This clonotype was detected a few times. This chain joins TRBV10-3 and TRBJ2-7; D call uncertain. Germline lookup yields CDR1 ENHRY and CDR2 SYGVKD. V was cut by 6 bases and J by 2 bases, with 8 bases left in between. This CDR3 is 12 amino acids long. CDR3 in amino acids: CAIRGNTYEQYF. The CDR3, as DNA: TGTGCCATCAGGGGGAACACCTACGAGCAGTACTTC.

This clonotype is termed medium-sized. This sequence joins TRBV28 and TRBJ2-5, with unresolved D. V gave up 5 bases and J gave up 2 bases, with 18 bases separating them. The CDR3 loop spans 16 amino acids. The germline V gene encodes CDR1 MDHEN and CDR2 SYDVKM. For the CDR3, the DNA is TGTGCCAGCAGTGGTCTCAAACGCGCCAGACAAGAGACCCAGTACTTC. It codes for CASSGLKRARQETQYF.

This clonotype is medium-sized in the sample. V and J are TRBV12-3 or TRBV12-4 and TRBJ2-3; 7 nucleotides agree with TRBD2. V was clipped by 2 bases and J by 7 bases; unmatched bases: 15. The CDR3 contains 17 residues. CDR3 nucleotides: TGTGCCAGCAGTTTACCGGCTTTGGGGGGAGGGCCGAATACGCAGTATTTT. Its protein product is CASSLPALGGGPNTQYF.

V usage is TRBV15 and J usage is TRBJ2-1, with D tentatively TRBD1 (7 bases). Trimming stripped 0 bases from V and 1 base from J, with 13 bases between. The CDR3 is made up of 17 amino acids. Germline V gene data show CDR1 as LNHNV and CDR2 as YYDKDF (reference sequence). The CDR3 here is CATSRDPRGRSYNEQFF. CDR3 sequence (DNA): TGTGCCACCAGCAGAGACCCCAGGGGGAGGTCCTACAATGAGCAGTTCTTC.

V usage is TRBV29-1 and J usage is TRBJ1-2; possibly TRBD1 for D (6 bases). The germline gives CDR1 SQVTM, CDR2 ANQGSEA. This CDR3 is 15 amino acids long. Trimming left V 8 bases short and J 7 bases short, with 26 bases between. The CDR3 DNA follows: TGCAGCTCCTCCTTTCCGGCAGGGGTTAGTGCTGGCTACACCTTC. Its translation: CSSSFPAGVSAGYTF.

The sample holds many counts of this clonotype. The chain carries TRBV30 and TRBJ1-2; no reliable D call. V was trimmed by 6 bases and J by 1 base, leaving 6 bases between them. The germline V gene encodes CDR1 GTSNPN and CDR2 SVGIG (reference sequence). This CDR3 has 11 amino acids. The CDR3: CACTYNYGYTF. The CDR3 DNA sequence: TGTGCCTGCACCTATAACTATGGCTACACCTTC.

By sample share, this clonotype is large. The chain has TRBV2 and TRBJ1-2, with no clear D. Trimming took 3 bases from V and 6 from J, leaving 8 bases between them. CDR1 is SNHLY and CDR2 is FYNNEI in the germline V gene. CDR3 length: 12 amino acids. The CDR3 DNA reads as TGTGCCAGCAGTGATAGCGGGGATGGCTACACCTTC. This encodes CASSDSGDGYTF.

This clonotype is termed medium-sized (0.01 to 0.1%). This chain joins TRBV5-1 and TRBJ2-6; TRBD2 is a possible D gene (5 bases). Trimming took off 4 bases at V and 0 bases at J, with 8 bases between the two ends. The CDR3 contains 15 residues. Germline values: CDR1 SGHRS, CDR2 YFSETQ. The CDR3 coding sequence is TGCGCCAGCAGCCACGGGAACTCTGGGGCCAACGTCCTGACTTTC. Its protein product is CASSHGNSGANVLTF.

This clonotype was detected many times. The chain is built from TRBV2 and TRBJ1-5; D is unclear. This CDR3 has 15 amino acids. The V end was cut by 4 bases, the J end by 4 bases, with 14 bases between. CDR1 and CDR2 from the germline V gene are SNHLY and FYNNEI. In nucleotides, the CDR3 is TGTGCCAGCAGTGGGATCTTTGATAAAAATCAGCCCCAGCATTTT. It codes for CASSGIFDKNQPQHF.

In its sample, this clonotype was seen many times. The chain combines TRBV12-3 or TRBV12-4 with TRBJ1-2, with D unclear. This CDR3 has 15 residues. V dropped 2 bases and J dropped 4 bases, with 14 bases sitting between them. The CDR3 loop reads CASSLSGVSGYGYTF. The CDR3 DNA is TGTGCCAGCAGTTTAAGCGGGGTCAGCGGCTATGGCTACACCTTC.

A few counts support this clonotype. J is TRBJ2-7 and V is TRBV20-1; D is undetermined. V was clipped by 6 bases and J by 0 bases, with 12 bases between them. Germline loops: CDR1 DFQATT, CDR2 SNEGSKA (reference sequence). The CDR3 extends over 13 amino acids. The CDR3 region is CSALRPNSYEQYF. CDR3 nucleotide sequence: TGCAGTGCCCTCCGTCCCAACTCCTACGAGCAGTACTTC.

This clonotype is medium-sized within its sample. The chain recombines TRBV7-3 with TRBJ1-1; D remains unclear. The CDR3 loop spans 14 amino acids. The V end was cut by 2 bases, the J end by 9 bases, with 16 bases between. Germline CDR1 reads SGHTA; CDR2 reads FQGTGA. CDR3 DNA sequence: TGTGCCAGCAGCTTATCGTTCCAGGCCGGCCAAGCTTTCTTT. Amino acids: CASSLSFQAGQAFF.

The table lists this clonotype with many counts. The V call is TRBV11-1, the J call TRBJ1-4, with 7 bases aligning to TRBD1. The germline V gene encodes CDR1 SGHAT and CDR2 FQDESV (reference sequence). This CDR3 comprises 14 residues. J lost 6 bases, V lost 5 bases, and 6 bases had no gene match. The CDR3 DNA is TGTGCCAGCAGCAGGACAGGAGAGGATGAAAAACTGTTTTTT. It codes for CASSRTGEDEKLFF.

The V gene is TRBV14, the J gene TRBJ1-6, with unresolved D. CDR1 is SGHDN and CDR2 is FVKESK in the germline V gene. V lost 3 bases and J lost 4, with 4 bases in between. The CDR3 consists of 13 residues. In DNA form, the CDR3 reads TGTGCCAGCAGCCAGGAGTATAATTCACCCCTCCACTTT. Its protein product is CASSQEYNSPLHF.

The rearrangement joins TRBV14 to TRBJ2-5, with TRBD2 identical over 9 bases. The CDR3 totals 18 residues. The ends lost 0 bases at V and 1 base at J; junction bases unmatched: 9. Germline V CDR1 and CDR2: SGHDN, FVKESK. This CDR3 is CASSQDYRAGGLQETQYF. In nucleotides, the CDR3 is TGTGCCAGCAGCCAAGATTATCGAGCGGGGGGCCTCCAAGAGACCCAGTACTTC.

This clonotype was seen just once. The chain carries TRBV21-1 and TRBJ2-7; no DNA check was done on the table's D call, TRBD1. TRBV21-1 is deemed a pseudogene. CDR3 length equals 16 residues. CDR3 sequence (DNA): TGTGCCAGCAGCAATGGTCCGGGGGCCCACTCCTACGAGCAGTACGTC. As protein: CASSNGPGAHSYEQYV.

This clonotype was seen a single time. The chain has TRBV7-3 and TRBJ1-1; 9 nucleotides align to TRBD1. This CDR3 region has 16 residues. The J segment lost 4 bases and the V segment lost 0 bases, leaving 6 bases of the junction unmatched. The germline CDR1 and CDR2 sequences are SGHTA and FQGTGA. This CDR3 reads CASSLTPGQGGTEAFF. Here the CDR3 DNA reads TGTGCCAGCAGCTTAACGCCGGGACAGGGCGGCACTGAAGCTTTCTTT.

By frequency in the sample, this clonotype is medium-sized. The CDR3, as DNA: TGTGCCAGTAGCAATGGACTAGCGGGGCCCTACAATGAGCAGTTCTTC. It is translated as CASSNGLAGPYNEQFF. The rearrangement uses TRBV19 and TRBJ2-1; TRBD2 matches 12 bases. This CDR3 has 16 amino acids. Germline V CDR1 and CDR2: LNHDA, SQIVND (reference sequence). With 6 bases clipped from V and 2 bases from J, the junction kept 5 bases outside the gene matches.

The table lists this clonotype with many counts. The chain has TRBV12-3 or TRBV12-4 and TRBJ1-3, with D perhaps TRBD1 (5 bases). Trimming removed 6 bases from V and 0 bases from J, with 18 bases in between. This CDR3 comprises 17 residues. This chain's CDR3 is CASRVSGLTLSGNTIYF. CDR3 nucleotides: TGTGCCAGCAGGGTTTCGGGACTCACCCTCTCTGGAAACACCATATATTTT.

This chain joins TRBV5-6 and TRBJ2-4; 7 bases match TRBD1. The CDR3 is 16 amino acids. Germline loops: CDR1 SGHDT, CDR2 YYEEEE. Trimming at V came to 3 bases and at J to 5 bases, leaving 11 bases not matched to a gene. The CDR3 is CASSYDDRASQNIQYF. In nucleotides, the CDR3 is TGTGCCAGCAGCTACGATGACAGGGCCTCGCAAAACATTCAGTACTTC.

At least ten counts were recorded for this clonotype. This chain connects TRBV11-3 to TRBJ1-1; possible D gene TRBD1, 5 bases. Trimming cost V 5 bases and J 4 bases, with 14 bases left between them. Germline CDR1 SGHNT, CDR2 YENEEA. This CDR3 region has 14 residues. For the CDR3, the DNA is TGTGCCAGCAGCCCTGGGGCCCAGGGCACTGAAGCTTTCTTT. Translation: CASSPGAQGTEAFF.